Listed here are 31 T cell receptor beta chains from one sample, sequenced in a study of blood T cell repertoires in COVID-19 (dated by TCRdb to between 2020 and 2021). Library preparation used the immunoSEQ multiplex PCR assay. TCRdb's version of the immuneACCESS table is confined to in-frame rearrangements and falls short of the full clone set. An unresolved V gene accounts for under half of the shortfall where checked; the remainder is of unknown origin. In this sample the table shows 23,000 or so clones, 81% of which occur a single time. In total, the top ten clones hold over 6% of the sample. Sequencing was done on a sample of peripheral blood. Receptors originate from a man aged 65 to 79 with acute or convalescent COVID-19.

The V and J genes are TRBV18 and TRBJ1-2; D not resolved. Per germline, CDR1 KGHSH and CDR2 LQKENI. The CDR3 length is 14 residues. V gave up 6 bases and J gave up 4 bases, with 15 bases separating them. Here the CDR3 reads CASSPAGGSYGYTF. CDR3 nucleotide sequence: TGTGCCAGCTCGCCAGCGGGCGGATCCTATGGCTACACCTTC.

A few counts support this clone. This rearrangement joins TRBV19 to TRBJ1-4; TRBD1 aligns across 8 bases. This CDR3 is built from 17 residues. The J segment lost 2 bases and the V segment lost 5 bases, leaving 10 bases of the junction unmatched. Germline lookup yields CDR1 LNHDA and CDR2 SQIVND (reference sequence). CDR3 sequence reads: CASSPYQGAATNEKLFF. CDR3 nucleotide sequence: TGTGCCAGTAGTCCCTACCAGGGGGCTGCGACTAATGAAAAACTGTTTTTT.

This clone is a singleton in its sample. This sequence joins TRBV20-1 and TRBJ2-7, with D hard to call. Per the germline V gene, CDR1 is DFQATT and CDR2 is SNEGSKA (reference sequence). V was clipped by 3 bases and J by 3 bases, with 18 bases between them. This CDR3 spans 15 amino acids. DNA for the CDR3: TGCAGTGCTAGTCTTGGGCAGCCCATTCGCTACGAGCAGTACTTC. Translated, it gives CSASLGQPIRYEQYF.

V and J are TRBV19 and TRBJ2-7, with D possibly TRBD2 on 5 matching bases. The germline V gene encodes CDR1 LNHDA and CDR2 SQIVND (reference sequence). V was cut by 6 bases and J by 4 bases, with 16 bases left in between. The CDR3 runs 14 residues. This chain's CDR3 is CASSRLGDLYEQYF. The CDR3 coding sequence is TGTGCCAGTAGCCGCTTGGGAGATCTATACGAGCAGTACTTC.

The chain has TRBV6-6 and TRBJ2-7, with D uncertain. This CDR3 comprises 13 residues. Germline V lookup: CDR1 MNHNY, CDR2 SVGAGI (reference sequence). V lost 2 bases and J 6 bases, leaving 11 bases between the germline ends. CDR3 DNA sequence: TGTGCCAGCAGTTACGGTCCGACTGCCGAGCAGTACTTC. It is translated as CASSYGPTAEQYF.

The rearrangement joins TRBV18 to TRBJ1-5, with D hard to call. With 5 bases removed from V and 6 bases from J, the gap between germline ends came to 17 bases. The CDR3 is 15 amino acids. The germline V gene encodes CDR1 KGHSH and CDR2 LQKENI. This CDR3 is CASSSSSGVGQPQHF. The CDR3 DNA is TGTGCCAGCTCATCTTCCTCCGGGGTTGGTCAGCCCCAGCATTTT.

This chain joins TRBV29-1 and TRBJ1-1, with no clear D. This CDR3 has 12 residues. The germline V gene encodes CDR1 SQVTM and CDR2 ANQGSEA. The CDR3 bases are TGCGGACTTCTTGCAGGGAACACTGAAGCTTTCTTT. This sequence encodes CGLLAGNTEAFF.

This chain links TRBV4-3 with TRBJ2-5; D perhaps matches TRBD2 (5 bases). The CDR3 is 15 amino acids. V was cut by 0 bases and J by 5 bases, with 13 bases left in between. Germline V lookup: CDR1 LGHNA, CDR2 YSLEER. The CDR3 spells CASSQDPGSGETQYF. The CDR3 bases are TGCGCCAGCAGCCAAGACCCGGGGAGCGGCGAGACCCAGTACTTC.

The V and J genes are TRBV7-2 and TRBJ2-7, with a weak D call TRBD2 (6 bases). With 2 bases removed from V and 5 bases from J, the gap between germline ends came to 13 bases. This CDR3 region has 14 residues. The germline V gene has CDR1 SGHTA and CDR2 FQGNSA. The CDR3 DNA follows: TGTGCCAGCAGCTTAAACGGGAGAGGGAACGAGCAGTACTTC. The encoded protein is CASSLNGRGNEQYF.

The J gene is TRBJ2-7, the V gene TRBV10-3, with 13 positions matching TRBD2. Germline V gene data show CDR1 as ENHRY and CDR2 as SYGVKD. After removal of 7 bases from V and 6 bases from J, the junction contained 6 bases not matched to a gene. The CDR3 extends over 14 amino acids. This CDR3 reads CAIKGTSGNIEQYF. CDR3 DNA sequence: TGTGCCATCAAGGGGACTAGCGGGAACATCGAGCAGTACTTC.

V is TRBV12-3 or TRBV12-4 and J is TRBJ2-7; 7 positions agree with TRBD1. This CDR3 region has 13 residues. Germline trimming cut 7 bases from V and 1 base from J; bases unmatched to any gene: 4. In nucleotides, the CDR3 is TGTGCCAGCAAAACGACAGGGTCCTACGAGCAGTACTTC. Its translation: CASKTTGSYEQYF.

This rearrangement joins TRBV11-2 to TRBJ1-5, with 7 bases aligning to TRBD1. The V segment lost 6 bases and the J segment 4 bases; nucleotides outside the gene matches: 3. The germline V gene has CDR1 SGHAT and CDR2 FQNNGV. This CDR3 spans 13 amino acids. In nucleotides, the CDR3 is TGTGCCAGCAGTAAGGGACAGAATCAGCCCCAGCATTTT. Protein: CASSKGQNQPQHF. Variable domain in full (rest from reference TRBV11-2 and TRBJ1-5): EAGVAQSPRYKIIEKRQSVAFWCNPISGHATLYWYQQILGQGPKLLIQFQNNGVVDDSQLPKDRFSAERLKGVDSTLKIQPAKLEDSAVYLCASSKGQNQPQHFGDGTRLSIL.

The chain combines TRBV19 with TRBJ2-1; 9 bases are shared with TRBD2. The CDR3 extends over 11 amino acids. The junction had 6 bases not matched to a gene; V was cut back by 8 bases and J by 13 bases. From germline, CDR1 is LNHDA and CDR2 SQIVND (reference sequence). The CDR3 region is CASRQGLAQFF. CDR3 in DNA: TGTGCCAGTCGACAGGGACTAGCCCAGTTCTTC.

Points on this clone: A read error may account for a junction end that differs from germline. The chain uses TRBV18 and TRBJ1-6, with D tentatively TRBD1 (6 bases). The CDR3 totals 15 residues. Germline assignment: CDR1 KGHSH and CDR2 LQKENI. Written as DNA, the CDR3 is TGTGCCAGCTCGCCACATACAGGGTTTAATTCACCCCTCCACTTT. Its protein product is CASSPHTGFNSPLHF. The complete variable domain, with remaining parts taken from reference TRBV18 and TRBJ1-6, reads NAGVMQNPRHLVRRRGQEARLRCSPMKGHSHVYWYRQLPEEGLKFMVYLQKENIIDESGMPKERFSAEFPKEGPSILRIQQVVRGDSAAYFCASSPHTGFNSPLHFGNGTRLTVT.

The chain combines TRBV7-6 with TRBJ2-4, with 16 bases lining up with TRBD2. From germline, CDR1 is SGHVS and CDR2 FNYEAQ. The CDR3 covers 18 residues. The J segment lost 3 bases and the V segment lost 4 bases, leaving 6 bases of the junction unmatched. This CDR3 reads CASSSGTSGGAVKNIQYF. The CDR3 DNA reads TGTGCCAGCAGCTCCGGGACTAGCGGGGGGGCTGTCAAAAACATTCAGTACTTC.

V is TRBV5-5 and J is TRBJ1-2, with TRBD1 matching 7 bases. CDR3 size: 15 residues. The germline gives CDR1 SGHKS, CDR2 YYEKEE (reference sequence). The junction had 5 bases not matched to a gene; V was cut back by 3 bases and J by 0 bases. DNA of the CDR3: TGTGCCAGCAGCTCCGGGCAGGGGGCTAACTATGGCTACACCTTC. Translation gives CASSSGQGANYGYTF.

This clone was recorded only once. The chain recombines TRBV7-2 with TRBJ1-5; D call uncertain. CDR3 length: 13 residues. Germline V gene data show CDR1 as SGHTA and CDR2 as FQGNSA. The V and J ends lost 4 bases and 6 bases respectively, with 10 bases between them. The CDR3 DNA follows: TGTGCCAGCAGCTCTGGGCCGAGTCAGCCCCAGCATTTT. This sequence encodes CASSSGPSQPQHF.

V usage is TRBV6-1 and J usage is TRBJ2-7; TRBD1 aligns across 7 bases. From germline, CDR1 is MNHNS and CDR2 SASEGT. The CDR3 runs 14 residues. V shed 2 bases, J shed 4 bases, and the junction held 5 bases outside the gene matches. This CDR3 is CASSESSRGYEQYF. The CDR3 DNA sequence: TGTGCCAGCAGTGAATCAAGCAGGGGGTACGAGCAGTACTTC.

This chain uses TRBV30 with TRBJ1-5, with 8 bases lining up with TRBD1. This CDR3 spans 15 amino acids. The V gene end was trimmed by 3 bases and the J gene end by 4 bases; junction bases not matched to a gene: 8. In germline, CDR1 is GTSNPN, CDR2 SVGIG (reference sequence). The CDR3 DNA is TGTGCCTGGAGCCCCCGAGACAGGGGAAATCAGCCCCAGCATTTT. Its protein product is CAWSPRDRGNQPQHF.

In nucleotides, the CDR3 is TGTGCCAGTAGACCGGGACAGGGTAAACCTGAAGCTTTCTTT. This encodes CASRPGQGKPEAFF. The chain carries TRBV19 and TRBJ1-1; TRBD1 agrees at 9 bases. V shed 6 bases and J 6 bases; nucleotides not matched to a gene: 8. The CDR3 contains 14 residues. Germline CDR1 and CDR2: LNHDA and SQIVND (reference sequence).

The gene calls are TRBV30 and TRBJ1-2, with D possibly matching TRBD1 (6 bases). This CDR3 region has 13 residues. CDR1 is GTSNPN and CDR2 is SVGIG in the germline V gene (reference sequence). V lost 0 bases and J lost 5, with 10 bases in between. The CDR3 loop is CAWSVQGQYGYTF. CDR3 DNA sequence: TGTGCCTGGAGTGTACAGGGTCAATATGGCTACACCTTC.

The V call is TRBV3-1 (or the pseudogene TRBV3-2), the J call TRBJ1-2; TRBD1 matches 7 bases. Germline-derived CDR1 and CDR2 are LGHDT and YNNKEL (reference sequence). The V and J ends lost 3 bases and 4 bases, in that order; junction bases with no gene match: 11. The CDR3 sequence is 16 residues long. CDR3: CASSQGTGALGYGYTF. The CDR3 nucleotides are TGTGCCAGCAGCCAGGGTACAGGGGCATTGGGCTATGGCTACACCTTC.

In regard to this clone: Other DNA sequences in the same sample also yield this CDR3. This chain links TRBV3-1 (or the pseudogene TRBV3-2) with TRBJ1-5, with 8 positions matching TRBD1. V was pared by 3 bases and J by 4 bases, with 8 bases of the junction left unmatched. The CDR3 contains 16 residues. Germline assignment: CDR1 LGHDT and CDR2 YNNKEL (reference sequence). CDR3 DNA: TGTGCCAGCAGCCAGGCGGGGACAGGTAGAAATCAGCCCCAGCATTTT. Protein product: CASSQAGTGRNQPQHF.

The chain employs TRBV25-1 and TRBJ2-5, with D possibly TRBD1 on 6 matching bases. Per germline, CDR1 MGHDK and CDR2 SYGVNS. Trimming stripped 5 bases from V and 3 bases from J, with 13 bases between. The CDR3 runs 14 residues. CDR3: CASSLRQDKETQYF. In DNA form, the CDR3 reads TGTGCCAGCAGTCTACGACAGGACAAAGAGACCCAGTACTTC.

The J gene is TRBJ2-3, the V gene TRBV4-3; 7 positions agree with TRBD1. This CDR3 has 17 amino acids. V trimming: 1 base; J trimming: 6 bases; junction bases outside the gene matches: 13. Germline lookup yields CDR1 LGHNA and CDR2 YSLEER. CDR3 nucleotides: TGCGCCAGCAGCCAAGGTGGCACAGGGGCGAGGATGGATACGCAGTATTTT. This sequence encodes CASSQGGTGARMDTQYF.

V and J are TRBV4-1 and TRBJ2-7; 9 nucleotides agree with TRBD1. V was clipped by 3 bases and J by 2 bases; unmatched bases: 5. The CDR3 consists of 15 residues. Germline CDR1 reads MGHRA; CDR2 reads YSYEKL. The CDR3 DNA is TGCGCCAGCAGCCACCTAACAGGGGGCCCCTACGAGCAGTACTTC. Translating gives CASSHLTGGPYEQYF.

The table lists this clone with a count of one. The genes are TRBV10-3 and TRBJ1-1, with 7 bases identical to TRBD1. The trim removed 0 bases at V and 6 bases at J, leaving 10 bases unmatched. The germline CDR1 and CDR2 sequences are ENHRY and SYGVKD. CDR3 length: 16 residues. The CDR3: CAISESRPGGESEAFF. The CDR3 bases are TGTGCCATCAGTGAGTCCCGGCCAGGGGGAGAGTCTGAAGCTTTCTTT.

V gene TRBV30 combines with J gene TRBJ1-1; D remains ambiguous. V was pared by 0 bases and J by 3 bases, with 8 bases between. This CDR3 region has 13 residues. Germline V gene lookup returns CDR1 GTSNPN and CDR2 SVGIG (reference sequence). CDR3 sequence (DNA): TGTGCCTGGAGTGTACAAAGTGACACTGAAGCTTTCTTT. Translated, it gives CAWSVQSDTEAFF. The full variable domain, with the rest looked up from reference TRBV30 and TRBJ1-1, is SQTIHQWPATLVQPVGSPLSLECTVEGTSNPNLYWYRQAAGRGLQLLFYSVGIGQISSEVPQNLSASRPQDRQFILSSKKLLLSDSGFYLCAWSVQSDTEAFFGQGTRLTVV.

V is TRBV3-1 (or the pseudogene TRBV3-2) and J is TRBJ2-3; 7 positions agree with TRBD2. The V gene end was trimmed by 0 bases and the J gene end by 2 bases; junction bases not matched to a gene: 14. This CDR3 spans 19 amino acids. Looked up from germline, CDR1 is LGHDT and CDR2 is YNNKEL (reference sequence). CDR3 loop: CASSQDRPPTSALTDTQYF. CDR3 in DNA: TGTGCCAGCAGCCAAGATCGGCCCCCCACTAGCGCCCTCACAGATACGCAGTATTTT.

This clone came up once. The chain carries TRBV7-2 and TRBJ2-7; 11 nucleotides line up with TRBD2. Germline CDR1 SGHTA, CDR2 FQGNSA. The CDR3 covers 15 residues. J was trimmed by 6 bases and V by 5 bases; bases with no gene match: 9. The CDR3 here is CASSPFTSGSAEQYF. The CDR3 DNA reads as TGTGCCAGCAGCCCCTTTACTAGCGGGAGTGCCGAGCAGTACTTC. Full variable domain (outside the CDR3, taken from reference TRBV7-2 and TRBJ2-7): GAGVSQSPSNKVTEKGKDVELRCDPISGHTALYWYRQSLGQGLEFLIYFQGNSAPDKSGLPSDRFSAERTGGSVSTLTIQRTQQEDSAVYLCASSPFTSGSAEQYFGPGTRLTVT.

This clone was detected only a few times. This rearrangement joins TRBV6-5 to TRBJ2-1; tentatively, D is TRBD1 (6 bases). The CDR3 spans 14 residues. The V gene lost 8 bases and the J gene lost 3 bases, with 14 bases spanning the gap. CDR1 and CDR2 from the germline V gene are MNHEY and SVGAGI. The CDR3 DNA reads TGTGCCAGCGGTCTCGGACAGCTCTACAATGAGCAGTTCTTC. Protein product: CASGLGQLYNEQFF.